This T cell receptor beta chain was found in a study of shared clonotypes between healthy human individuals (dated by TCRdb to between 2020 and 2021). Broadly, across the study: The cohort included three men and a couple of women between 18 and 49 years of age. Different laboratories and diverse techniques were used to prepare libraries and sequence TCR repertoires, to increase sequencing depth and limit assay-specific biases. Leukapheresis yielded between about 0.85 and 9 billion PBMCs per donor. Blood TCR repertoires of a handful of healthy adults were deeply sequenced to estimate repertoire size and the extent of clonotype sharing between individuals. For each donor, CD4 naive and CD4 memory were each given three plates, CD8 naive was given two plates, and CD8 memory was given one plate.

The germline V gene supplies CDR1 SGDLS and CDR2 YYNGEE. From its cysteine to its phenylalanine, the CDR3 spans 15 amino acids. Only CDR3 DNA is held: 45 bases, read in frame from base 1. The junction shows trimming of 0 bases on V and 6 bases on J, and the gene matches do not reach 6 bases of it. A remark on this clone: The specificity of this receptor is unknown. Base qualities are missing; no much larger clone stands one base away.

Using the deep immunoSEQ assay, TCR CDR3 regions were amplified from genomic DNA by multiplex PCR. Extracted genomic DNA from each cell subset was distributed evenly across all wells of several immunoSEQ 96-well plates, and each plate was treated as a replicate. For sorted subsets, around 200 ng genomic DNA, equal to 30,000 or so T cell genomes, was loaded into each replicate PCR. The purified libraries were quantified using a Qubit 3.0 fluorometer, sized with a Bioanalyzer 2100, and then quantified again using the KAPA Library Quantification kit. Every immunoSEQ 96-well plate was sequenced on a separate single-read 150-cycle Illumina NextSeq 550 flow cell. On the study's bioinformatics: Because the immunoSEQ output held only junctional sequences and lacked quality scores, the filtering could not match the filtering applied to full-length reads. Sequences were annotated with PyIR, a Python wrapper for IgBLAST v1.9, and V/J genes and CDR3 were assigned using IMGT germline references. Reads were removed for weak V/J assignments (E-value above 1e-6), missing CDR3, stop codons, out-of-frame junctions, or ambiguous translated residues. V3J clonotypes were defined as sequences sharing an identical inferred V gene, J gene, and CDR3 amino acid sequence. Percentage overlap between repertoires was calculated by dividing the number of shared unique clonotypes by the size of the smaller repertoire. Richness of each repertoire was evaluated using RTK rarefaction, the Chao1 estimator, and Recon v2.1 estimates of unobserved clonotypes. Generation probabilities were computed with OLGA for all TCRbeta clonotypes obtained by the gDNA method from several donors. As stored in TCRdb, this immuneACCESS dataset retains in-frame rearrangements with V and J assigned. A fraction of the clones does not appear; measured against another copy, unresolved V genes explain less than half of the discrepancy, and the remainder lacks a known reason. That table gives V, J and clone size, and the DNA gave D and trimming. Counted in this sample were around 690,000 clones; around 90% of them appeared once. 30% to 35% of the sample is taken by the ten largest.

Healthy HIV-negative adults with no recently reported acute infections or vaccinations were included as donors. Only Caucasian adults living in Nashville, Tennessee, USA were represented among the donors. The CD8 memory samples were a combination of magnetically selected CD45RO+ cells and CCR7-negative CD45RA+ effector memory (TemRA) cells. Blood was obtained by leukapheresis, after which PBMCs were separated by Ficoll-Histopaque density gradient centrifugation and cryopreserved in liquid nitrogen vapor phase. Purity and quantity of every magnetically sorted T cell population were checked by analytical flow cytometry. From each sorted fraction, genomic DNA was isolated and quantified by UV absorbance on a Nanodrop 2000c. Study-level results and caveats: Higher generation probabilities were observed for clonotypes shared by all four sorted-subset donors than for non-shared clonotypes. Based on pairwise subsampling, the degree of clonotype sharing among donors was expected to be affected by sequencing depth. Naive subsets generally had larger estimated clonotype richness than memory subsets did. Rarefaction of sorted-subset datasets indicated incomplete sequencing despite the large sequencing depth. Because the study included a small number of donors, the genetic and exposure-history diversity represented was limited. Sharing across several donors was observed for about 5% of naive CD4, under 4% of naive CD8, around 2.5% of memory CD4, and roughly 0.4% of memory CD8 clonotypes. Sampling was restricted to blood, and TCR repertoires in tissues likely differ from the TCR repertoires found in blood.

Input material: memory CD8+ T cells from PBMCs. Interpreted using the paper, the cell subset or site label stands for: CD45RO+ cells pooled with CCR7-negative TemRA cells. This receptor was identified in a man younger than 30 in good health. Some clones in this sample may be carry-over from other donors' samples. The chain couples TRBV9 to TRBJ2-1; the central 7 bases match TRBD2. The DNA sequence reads TGTGCCAGCAGCGTAGGGGCGGGAGTTGGCAATGAGCAGTTCTTC. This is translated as CASSVGAGVGNEQFF.